This T cell receptor beta chain was documented in a study of Ad26.COV2.S vaccination and SARS-CoV-2 variants. About the study: Ad26.COV2.S given intramuscularly, once or twice 56 days apart. Study outcomes and limitations: Vaccine recipients surpassed placebo recipients in spike-specific TCR breadth.

About this clone: Its antigen remains unknown.

CDR1 is LGHDT, CDR2 YNNKEL, per germline (reference sequence). Between the trimmed V and J ends, which lost 6 bases and 2 bases, there was a span of 19 bases. The CDR3 sequence is 16 residues long. Treatment reported: over 15 received Ad26.COV2.S at low or high dose, single or two shots; 5 received placebo; per-sample allocation not given. On day 63 after the first injection, vaccine and placebo recipients gave samples. Measured with immunoSEQ multiplex PCR; TCRdb has only the in-frame clones, and not every one. Among a few hundred thousand clones listed, roughly 88% were seen once. The chain uses TRBV3-1 (or the pseudogene TRBV3-2) and TRBJ1-2; D might be TRBD1 (5 bases). The sequences come from peripheral blood, collected in a trial of Ad26.COV2.S vaccine versus placebo. This TCR came from a person aged 18 to 59 who received the Ad26.COV2.S COVID-19 vaccine or a placebo. Written as DNA, the CDR3 is TGTGCCAGCAGTCACTATTTTAACAGGAAGAACTATGGCTACACCTTC. It yields the protein CASSHYFNRKNYGYTF.